This T cell receptor (beta chain) was sequenced in a study of neoadjuvant anti-PD-1 for oral cavity cancer. Study background: Patients mostly received three to four biweekly nivolumab doses at 3 mg/kg before surgery.

The CDR3 loop spans 15 amino acids. Germline lookup yields CDR1 SNHLY and CDR2 FYNNEI. The trim removed 4 bases at V and 7 bases at J, leaving 6 bases unmatched. Here immunoSEQ multiplex PCR was the method, and the copy in TCRdb shows in-frame clones only, minus some. Of more than 15,000 clones listed, about 69% are singletons. Study-level points and caveats: Pretreatment Treg/Th17 ratio correlated inversely with post-treatment tumor clonality.

This clone was seen a few times. What it recognizes is unknown. This rearrangement joins TRBV2 to TRBJ2-5; 13 bases are a match to TRBD2. The origin of this receptor is a person aged 40 to 85 with oral cavity squamous cell carcinoma. The material was PBMCs, obtained before nivolumab (anti-PD-1) treatment. The CDR3 bases are TGTGCCAGCAGTGGGACTAGCGGGAGCCGGGGGACCCAGTACTTC. Translated, it gives CASSGTSGSRGTQYF.